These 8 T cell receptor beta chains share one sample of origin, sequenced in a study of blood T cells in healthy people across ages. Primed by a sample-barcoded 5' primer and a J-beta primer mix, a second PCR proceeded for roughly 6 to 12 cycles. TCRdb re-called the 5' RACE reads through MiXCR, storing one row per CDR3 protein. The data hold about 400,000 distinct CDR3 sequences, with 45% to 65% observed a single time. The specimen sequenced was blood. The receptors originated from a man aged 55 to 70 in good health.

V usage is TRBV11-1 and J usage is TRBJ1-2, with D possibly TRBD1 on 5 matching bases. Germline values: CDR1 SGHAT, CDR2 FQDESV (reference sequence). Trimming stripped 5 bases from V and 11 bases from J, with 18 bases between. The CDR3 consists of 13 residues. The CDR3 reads CASSPDGTYRYTF. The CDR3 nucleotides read TGTGCCAGCAGCCCCGACGGGACTTATCGTTACACCTTC.

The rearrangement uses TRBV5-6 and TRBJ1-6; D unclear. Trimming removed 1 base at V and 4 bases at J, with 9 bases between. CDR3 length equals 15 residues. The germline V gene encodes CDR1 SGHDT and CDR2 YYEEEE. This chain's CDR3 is CASSLSAVYNSPLHF. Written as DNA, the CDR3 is TGTGCCAGCAGCTTGTCTGCAGTATATAATTCACCCCTCCACTTT. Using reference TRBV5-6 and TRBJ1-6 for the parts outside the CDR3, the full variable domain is DAGVTQSPTHLIKTRGQQVTLRCSPKSGHDTVSWYQQALGQGPQFIFQYYEEEERQRGNFPDRFSGHQFPNYSSELNVNALLLGDSALYLCASSLSAVYNSPLHFGNGTRLTVT.

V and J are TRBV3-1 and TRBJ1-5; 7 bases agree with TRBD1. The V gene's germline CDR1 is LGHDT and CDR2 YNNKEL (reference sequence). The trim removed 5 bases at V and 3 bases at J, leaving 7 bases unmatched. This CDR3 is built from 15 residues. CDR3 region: CASSNGQALNQPQHF. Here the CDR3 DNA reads TGTGCCAGCAGCAACGGACAGGCGCTCAATCAGCCCCAGCATTTT.

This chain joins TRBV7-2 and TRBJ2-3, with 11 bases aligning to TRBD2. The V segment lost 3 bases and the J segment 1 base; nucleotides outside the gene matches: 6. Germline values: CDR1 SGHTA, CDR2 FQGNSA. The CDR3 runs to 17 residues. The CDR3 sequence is CASSLARGLAGTDTQYF. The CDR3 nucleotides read TGTGCCAGCAGCTTGGCCCGGGGACTAGCGGGCACAGATACGCAGTATTTT.

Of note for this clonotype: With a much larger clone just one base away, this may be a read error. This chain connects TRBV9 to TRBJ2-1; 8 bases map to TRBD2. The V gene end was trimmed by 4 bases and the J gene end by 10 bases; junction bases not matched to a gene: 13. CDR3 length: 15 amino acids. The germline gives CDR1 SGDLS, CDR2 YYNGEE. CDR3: CASSPRGSGIYEQFF. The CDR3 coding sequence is TGTGCCAGCAGCCCTCGGGGTAGCGGGATCTACGAGCAGTTCTTC.

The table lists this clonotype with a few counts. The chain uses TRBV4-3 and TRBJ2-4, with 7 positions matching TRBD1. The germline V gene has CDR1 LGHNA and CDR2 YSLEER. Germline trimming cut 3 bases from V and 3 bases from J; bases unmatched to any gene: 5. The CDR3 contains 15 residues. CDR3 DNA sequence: TGCGCCAGCAGCCACGTACAGGGGAACAAAAACATTCAGTACTTC. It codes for CASSHVQGNKNIQYF.

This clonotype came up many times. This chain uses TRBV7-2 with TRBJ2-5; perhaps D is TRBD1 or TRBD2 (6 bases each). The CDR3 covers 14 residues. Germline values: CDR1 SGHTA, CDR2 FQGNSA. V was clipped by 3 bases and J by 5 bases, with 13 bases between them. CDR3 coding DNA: TGTGCCAGCAGCTTTTCGGGGGCAAAGGAGACCCAGTACTTC. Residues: CASSFSGAKETQYF.

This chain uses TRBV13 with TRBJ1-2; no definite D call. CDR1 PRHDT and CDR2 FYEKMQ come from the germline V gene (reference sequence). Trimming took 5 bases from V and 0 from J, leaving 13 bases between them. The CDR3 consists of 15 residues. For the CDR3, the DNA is TGTGCCAGCAGCCGAGATGACGGAACTAACTATGGCTACACCTTC. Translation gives CASSRDDGTNYGYTF.